This T cell receptor beta chain was observed in a study of blood T cell repertoires in COVID-19. Exposed enrollees encountered a COVID-19 case at some point within 2 weeks before study entry. Measured with immunoSEQ multiplex PCR; TCRdb has only the in-frame clones, and not every one. Found here are 250,000 or so clones, about nine tenths of them singletons; the top ten hold approximately 0.9%. The length of the CDR3 is 14 residues. The V gene end was trimmed by 3 bases and the J gene end by 8 bases; junction bases not matched to a gene: 8. Germline-derived CDR1 and CDR2 are SGHTA and FQGNSA. The source is a man in his fifties who had been exposed to COVID-19. Sequenced: PBMCs or T cells enriched from blood (not recorded which). V usage is TRBV7-2 and J usage is TRBJ1-1; TRBD1 matches 8 bases. The chain's CDR3 is CASSLQGAAIEAFF. The CDR3 DNA follows: TGTGCCAGCAGCTTGCAGGGGGCCGCTATCGAAGCTTTCTTT.